This is a list of T cell receptor beta chains from one sample in a study of CD8+CD57+ T cells in acquired aplastic anemia. TCRdb re-analysed the reads in MiXCR, keeping a single row per CDR3 protein. The table has about 190,000 distinct CDR3 sequences, roughly half seen once. Sequencing was performed on sorted CD4+, CD8+, or CD8+CD57+ T cells (not recorded which) from PBMCs. Every receptor here comes from a human donor in good health, serving as a control. Both conserved end residues are part of each CDR3. The D gene is left open where the match is weak. Size tells how often a clone was seen (once, few, many) or the class of an expanded clone, and some rows leave it out.

D	length	size	V	J	CDR3	DNA
TRBD2	15	many	TRBV9	TRBJ2-5	CASSVGPSGEETQYF	TGTGCCAGCAGCGTCGGTCCTAGCGGGGAAGAGACCCAGTACTTC
NA	15	NA	TRBV29-1	TRBJ1-1	CSVRGTGSGYTEAFF	TGCAGCGTCCGAGGTACAGGGTCGGGGTACACTGAAGCTTTCTTT
TRBD2	14	NA	TRBV20-1	TRBJ2-1	CSARWTSGGNEQFF	TGCAGTGCTAGATGGACTAGCGGGGGCAATGAGCAGTTCTTC
TRBD1	18	NA	TRBV7-9	TRBJ2-6	CASSLVPTGGGGANVLTF	TGTGCCAGCAGCTTAGTGCCGACAGGGGGCGGTGGGGCCAACGTCCTGACTTTC
NA	13	few	TRBV6-6	TRBJ1-2	CASTAGQNYGYTF	TGCGCCAGCACGGCAGGACAGAACTATGGCTACACCTTC
NA	14	NA	TRBV10-1	TRBJ2-7	CASSGTMGDYEQYF	TGCGCCAGCAGCGGGACAATGGGGGACTACGAGCAGTACTTC
NA	12	NA	TRBV2	TRBJ2-1	CASKGRDLWQFF	TGTGCCAGTAAGGGAAGGGACTTGTGGCAGTTCTTC
NA	16	few	TRBV15	TRBJ1-6	CATSRDTSVTSSPLHF	TGTGCCACCAGCAGAGATACGAGTGTCACTAGTTCACCCCTCCACTTT
NA	16	NA	TRBV15	TRBJ1-2	CATSRGLGSTNYGYTF	TGTGCCACCAGCAGAGGATTAGGTTCCACTAACTATGGCTACACCTTC
NA	15	NA	TRBV19	TRBJ1-6	CASSMAQDYNSPLHF	TGTGCCAGTAGTATGGCACAGGACTATAATTCACCCCTCCACTTT
TRBD1	17	once	TRBV10-3	TRBJ2-3	CASSYDRGTGPTDTRYF	TGTGCCAGCAGTTACGATCGCGGGACAGGGCCCACAGATACGCGGTATTTT
NA	14	many	TRBV7-8	TRBJ1-2	CASSLAGFNYGYTF	TGTGCCAGCAGCTTAGCAGGATTTAACTATGGCTACACCTTC
NA	16	NA	TRBV10-2	TRBJ1-2	CASSESDGPTSYGYTF	TGCGCCAGCAGTGAGTCGGACGGACCAACTTCCTATGGCTACACCTTC
NA	15	NA	TRBV15	TRBJ1-2	CATSRTGAGSYGYTF	TGTGCCACCAGCAGGACGGGGGCCGGGAGCTATGGCTACACCTTC
NA	15	NA	TRBV5-1	TRBJ1-1	CASSPYRVLNTEAFF	TGCGCCAGCAGCCCGTACAGGGTGCTGAACACTGAAGCTTTCTTT
TRBD1	16	NA	TRBV7-8	TRBJ1-2	CASSLGTGGANYGYTF	TGTGCCAGCAGCTTAGGGACAGGGGGCGCTAACTATGGCTACACCTTC